This T cell receptor beta chain is from a study of OX40 agonist ivuxolimab in advanced cancers. The overall study: Across the patients, intravenous ivuxolimab was delivered every 2 weeks at 0.01 to 10 mg/kg. Study-wide findings and caveats: At doses 0.1 to 3.0 mg/kg, CD4+ and CD8+ clones expanded. Researchers report that CD8+ T cells had, on average, more expanded clones than CD4+.

Samples of blood were obtained at baseline, on cycle 4 day 1, and on cycle 7 day 1. Data came from immunoSEQ multiplex PCR; TCRdb stores just in-frame clones and leaves some out. The sample includes under 25,000 clones, around four fifths of them seen just once. With respect to this clone: Its antigen is not identified.

The receptor's source is an adult with an advanced solid tumor such as melanoma, head and neck, liver or kidney cancer. The specimen was CD4+ or CD8+ T cells sorted from blood, collected in a trial of the OX40 agonist ivuxolimab.

CDR3 protein: CASSLQDQETQYF. The DNA for the CDR3 is TGTGCCAGTAGTCTACAGGACCAAGAGACCCAGTACTTC. This chain joins TRBV19 and TRBJ2-5, with TRBD1 as a possible D gene (5 bases). In germline, CDR1 is LNHDA, CDR2 SQIVND (reference sequence). This CDR3 comprises 13 residues. The V gene lost 5 bases and the J gene lost 0 bases, with 7 bases spanning the gap. The variable domain in full, with the rest retrieved from reference TRBV19 and TRBJ2-5, is DGGITQSPKYLFRKEGQNVTLSCEQNLNHDAMYWYRQDPGQGLRLIYYSQIVNDFQKGDIAEGYSVSREKKESFPLTVTSAQKNPTAFYLCASSLQDQETQYFGPGTRLLVL.